Reported below is one T cell receptor (beta chain). What it binds is not known. The whole isolated RNA underwent reverse transcription, so sequencing captured expressed TCRB transcripts. The table came from immunoSEQ multiplex PCR; TCRdb's copy has only in-frame clones and leaves some out. The sample holds around 290,000 clones, around 7.3% seen once. V shed 7 bases and J shed 3 bases, with 18 bases lying between them. The germline V gene encodes CDR1 LGHNA and CDR2 YNFKEQ. The CDR3 is 15 residues long. This entry comes from a study of beta chain features in type 1 diabetes. Findings of the study overall: Highly expressing activated T cells could be over-counted with a cDNA template.

The rearrangement uses TRBV4-2 and TRBJ2-5; tentatively, D is TRBD2 (7 bases). Sequenced input: central memory CD4+ T cells from blood. The TCR originated in a woman aged 18-29 years in good health. CDR3 bases: TGTGCCAGCAAGAACCGGGGGGCTGGGGAAGAGACCCAGTACTTC. Translating gives CASKNRGAGEETQYF.